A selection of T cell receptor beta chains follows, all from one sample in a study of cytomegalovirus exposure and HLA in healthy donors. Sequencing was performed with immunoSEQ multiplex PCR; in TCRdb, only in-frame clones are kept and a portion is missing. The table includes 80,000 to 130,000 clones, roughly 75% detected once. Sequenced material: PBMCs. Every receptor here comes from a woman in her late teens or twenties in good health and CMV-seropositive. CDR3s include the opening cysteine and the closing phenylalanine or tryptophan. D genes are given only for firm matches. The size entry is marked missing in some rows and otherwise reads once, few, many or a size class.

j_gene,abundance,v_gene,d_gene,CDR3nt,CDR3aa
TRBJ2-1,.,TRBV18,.,TGTGCCAGCTCACCTGGAGGGAATGAGCAGTTCTTC,CASSPGGNEQFF
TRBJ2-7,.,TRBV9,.,TGTGCCAGCAGCCCCACCCCCACTACCTCCTACGAGCAGTACTTC,CASSPTPTTSYEQYF
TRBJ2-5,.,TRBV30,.,TGTGCCTGGAGTCCTTCCCAAGAGACCCAGTACTTC,CAWSPSQETQYF
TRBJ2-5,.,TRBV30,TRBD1,TGTGCCTGGAGTGTTACAGGGGGCTTGCAAGAGACCCAGTACTTC,CAWSVTGGLQETQYF
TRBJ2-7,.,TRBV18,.,TGTGCCAGCTCACCAGAGTCAGGGAGGCGGTACGAGCAGTACTTC,CASSPESGRRYEQYF
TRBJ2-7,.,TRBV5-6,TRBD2,TGTGCCAGCAGGAGTAGCGGGAGCTCCTACGAGCAGTACTTC,CASRSSGSSYEQYF
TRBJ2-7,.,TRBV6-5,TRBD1,TGTGCCAGCCAACCATCGGGACAGCCCTGGGGCGAGCAGTACTTC,CASQPSGQPWGEQYF
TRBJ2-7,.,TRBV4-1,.,TGCGCCAGCAGCCAAGGGTCCTATCCTAGCGCTTCGTCCTACGAGCAGTACTTC,CASSQGSYPSASSYEQYF
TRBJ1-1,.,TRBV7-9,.,TGTGCCAGCAGCTTATGGGGTCGCGGGGGGACCACTGAAGCTTTCTTT,CASSLWGRGGTTEAFF
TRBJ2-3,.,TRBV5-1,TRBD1,TGCGCCAGCAGCTCGAACAGGGGTACAGATACGCAGTATTTT,CASSSNRGTDTQYF
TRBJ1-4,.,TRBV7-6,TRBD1,TGTGCCAGCAGCCAATGGACAGGGGAAGGTGCTAATGAAAAACTGTTTTTT,CASSQWTGEGANEKLFF
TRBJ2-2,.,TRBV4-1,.,TGCGCCAGCAGCCAAGAGACACATAACACCGGGGAGCTGTTTTTT,CASSQETHNTGELFF
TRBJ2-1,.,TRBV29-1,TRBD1,TGCAGCGTGGCCAACCCGACAGGGGCTAGTGAGCAGTTCTTC,CSVANPTGASEQFF
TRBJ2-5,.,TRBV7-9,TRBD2,TGTGCCAGCAGCACTAGCGGGATAACTCAAGAGACCCAGTACTTC,CASSTSGITQETQYF
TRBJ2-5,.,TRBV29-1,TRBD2,TGCAGCTCCGCGGGAGCGGGAGGGCGTCAAGAGACCCAGTACTTC,CSSAGAGGRQETQYF
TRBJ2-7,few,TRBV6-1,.,TGTGCCAGTTCCGTGGGGCCCCCTTCCTACGAGCAGTACTTC,CASSVGPPSYEQYF
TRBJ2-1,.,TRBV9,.,TGTGCCAGCAGCGTAGCTAGTTCCTACAATGAGCAGTTCTTC,CASSVASSYNEQFF
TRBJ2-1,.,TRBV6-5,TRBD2,TGTGCCAGCAGTTACTCCACTAGCGATGAGCAGTTCTTC,CASSYSTSDEQFF
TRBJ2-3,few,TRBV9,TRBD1,TGTGCCAGCAGCCAGACAGGGGGTAGTAAGGCAGATACGCAGTATTTT,CASSQTGGSKADTQYF
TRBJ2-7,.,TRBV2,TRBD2,TGTGCCAGCAGTGGACTAGCGGCAGCCTACGAGCAGTACTTC,CASSGLAAAYEQYF
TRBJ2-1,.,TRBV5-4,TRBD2,TGTGCCAGCAGCCGACTAGCGGACTCCTACAATGAGCAGTTCTTC,CASSRLADSYNEQFF
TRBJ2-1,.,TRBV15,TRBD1,TGTGCCACCAGCAGAGAACAGGGGGCAGGGGAGCAGTTCTTC,CATSREQGAGEQFF
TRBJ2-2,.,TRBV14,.,TGTGCCAGCAGCCAAGACCATAGCGGAGCAAGGACCGGGGAGCTGTTTTTT,CASSQDHSGARTGELFF
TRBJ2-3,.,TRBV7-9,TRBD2,TGTGCCAGCACGATTGGACTAGCGGGAGGTCGGGGGCAGTATTTT,CASTIGLAGGRGQYF
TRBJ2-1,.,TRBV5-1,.,TGCGCCAGCAGCTTGGGGCCCCCCAATGAGCAGTTCTTC,CASSLGPPNEQFF
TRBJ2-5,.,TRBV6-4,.,TGTGCCAGCAGCCCAGGGGAAGAAGAAGAGACCCAGTACTTC,CASSPGEEEETQYF
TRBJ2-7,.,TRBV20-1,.,TGCAGTGCCCCGGGACAAGGCGAGCAGTACTTC,CSAPGQGEQYF
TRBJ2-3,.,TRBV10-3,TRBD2,TGTGCCATCAGTGAGTCGAAGCGGGATGGCACAGATACGCAGTATTTT,CAISESKRDGTDTQYF
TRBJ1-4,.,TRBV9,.,TGTGCCAGCAGCGTAGGTGTCCAGTTTAATGAAAAACTGTTTTTT,CASSVGVQFNEKLFF
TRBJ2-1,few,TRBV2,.,TGTGCCAGCAGGACGGGAACTAGCAGCTACAATGAGCAGTTCTTC,CASRTGTSSYNEQFF
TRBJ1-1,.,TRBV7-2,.,TGTGCCAGCATCTCGAAGGAACAGGGAACTGAAGCTTTCTTT,CASISKEQGTEAFF
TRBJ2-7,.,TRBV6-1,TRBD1,TGTGCCAGCAGACGGGACAGGGCATCGGACGAGCAGTACTTC,CASRRDRASDEQYF
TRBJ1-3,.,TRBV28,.,TGTGCCAGCTCCGGGGAAGGATCTGGAAACACCATATATTTT,CASSGEGSGNTIYF
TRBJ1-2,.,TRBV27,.,TGTGCCAGCAGTTTCGGGGGGCAAGGCTACACCTTC,CASSFGGQGYTF
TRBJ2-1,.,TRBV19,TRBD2,TGTGCCAGTAGTTTCGGACTAGCGCTTGAGCAGTTCTTC,CASSFGLALEQFF
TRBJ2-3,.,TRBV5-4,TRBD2,TGCGCCAGCAGCCCGAGACTAGCGGGAGGTGCAGATACGCAGTATTTT,CASSPRLAGGADTQYF
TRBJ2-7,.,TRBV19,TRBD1,TGTGCCACCACAGCTGGGACAGCCTCTTACGAGCAGTACTTC,CATTAGTASYEQYF
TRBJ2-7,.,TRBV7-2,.,TGTGCCAGCAGCTCGGCAGGCGGGATACCCTACGAGCAGTACTTC,CASSSAGGIPYEQYF
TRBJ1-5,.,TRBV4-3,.,TGCGCCAGCAGCCAATCCCACGGTTCGAGTCAGGGCATGGGTCATCAGCCCCAGCATTTT,CASSQSHGSSQGMGHQPQHF
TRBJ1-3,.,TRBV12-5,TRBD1,TGTGCTAGTGGTTCAATCGACGGGACAGGGCGGAACACCATATATTTT,CASGSIDGTGRNTIYF